The 29 T cell receptor beta chains below come from one sample, sequenced in a study of shared clonotypes between healthy human individuals. Assay used: immunoSEQ multiplex PCR; TCRdb lists only in-frame clones, some missing. The sample has 850,000 to 1,100,000 clones, about 80% seen once; the top ten hold 0.85% to 1%. The sample taken for sequencing was memory CD4+ T cells from PBMCs. Regarding subset: CD45RA-negative fraction. These receptors all come from a young man in good health. Some clones in this sample may be carry-over from other donors' samples.

This clone was counted between two and nine times. The rearrangement uses TRBV6-6 and TRBJ1-4; TRBD1 matches 10 bases. The V gene's germline CDR1 is MNHNY and CDR2 SVGAGI (reference sequence). The V gene end was trimmed by 6 bases and the J gene end by 0 bases; junction bases not matched to a gene: 4. The CDR3 extends over 16 amino acids. CDR3 coding DNA: TGTGCCAGCAGATGGGGACAGGGGTCAACTAATGAAAAACTGTTTTTT. This codes for CASRWGQGSTNEKLFF.

This chain uses TRBV7-8 with TRBJ2-1; D unclear. The germline gives CDR1 SGHVS, CDR2 FQNEAQ. Trimming shortened V by 1 base and J by 7 bases, and 5 bases separated the two germline ends. CDR3 length: 12 amino acids. The CDR3 nucleotides are TGTGCCAGCAGCTTAGTCTCTAATGAGCAGTTCTTC. Translating it yields CASSLVSNEQFF.

The chain links TRBV16 to TRBJ1-1, with a weak D call TRBD1 (5 bases). Germline V gives CDR1 KGHSY, CDR2 FQNENV. V lost 5 bases, J lost 3 bases, and 13 bases lay in between. This CDR3 is 14 amino acids long. The CDR3 region is CASSSSRVYTEAFF. CDR3 DNA sequence: TGTGCCAGCAGCTCCTCCAGGGTGTACACTGAAGCTTTCTTT. The full variable domain, completed using reference TRBV16 and TRBJ1-1, is GEEVAQTPKHLVRGEGQKAKLYCAPIKGHSYVFWYQQVLKNEFKFLISFQNENVFDETGMPKERFSAKCLPNSPCSLEIQATKLEDSAVYFCASSSSRVYTEAFFGQGTRLTVV.

A single count supports this clone. V and J are TRBV6-1 and TRBJ1-1, with TRBD1 matching 8 bases. Trimming took 5 bases from V and 2 from J; bases not matched to a gene: 7. Germline CDR1 and CDR2: MNHNS and SASEGT. The CDR3 runs 15 residues. Written as DNA, the CDR3 is TGTGCCAGCAGTTTACGGACAGGGTCTAACACTGAAGCTTTCTTT. Encoded protein: CASSLRTGSNTEAFF.

The genes are TRBV9 and TRBJ2-7, with 7 bases identical to TRBD1. CDR3 size: 14 residues. From germline, CDR1 is SGDLS and CDR2 YYNGEE. Trimming cost V 2 bases and J 0 bases; bases outside gene matches: 2. This CDR3 is CASSVTGASYEQYF. In DNA, the CDR3 is TGTGCCAGCAGCGTTACAGGGGCCTCCTACGAGCAGTACTTC.

This clone has only a few counts. Other DNA sequences in this specimen translate into the identical CDR3. The V and J genes are TRBV7-2 and TRBJ1-3; 10 nucleotides line up with TRBD1. Germline CDR1 SGHTA, CDR2 FQGNSA. This CDR3 contains 15 residues. J was trimmed by 2 bases and V by 5 bases; bases with no gene match: 3. Written as DNA, the CDR3 is TGTGCCAGCAGCCCCGGGACAGGGGCTGGAAACACCATATATTTT. This encodes CASSPGTGAGNTIYF.

This clone was recorded a few times. The V gene is TRBV5-1, the J gene TRBJ2-1; weak D call: TRBD2 (6 bases). The CDR3 runs 18 residues. The V end was cut by 4 bases, the J end by 2 bases, with 22 bases between. Per germline, CDR1 SGHRS and CDR2 YFSETQ. The CDR3 nucleotides read TGCGCCAGCAGCCCGAACCGCGGGGTAGGGGCAGCCTACAATGAGCAGTTCTTC. Its protein is CASSPNRGVGAAYNEQFF.

The chain combines TRBV5-1 with TRBJ2-7; either TRBD1 or TRBD2 may fit D (5 bases each). Trimming shortened V by 0 bases and J by 3 bases, and 13 bases separated the two germline ends. Germline CDR1 is SGHRS and CDR2 is YFSETQ. This CDR3 is 15 amino acids long. This CDR3 is CASSLGGAGFYEQYF. The DNA of the CDR3 is TGCGCCAGCAGCTTGGGAGGGGCGGGCTTCTACGAGCAGTACTTC.

This clone was counted ten times or more. The sample has other DNA sequences that encode this CDR3 too. The gene calls are TRBV28 and TRBJ1-4, with TRBD1 identical over 7 bases. CDR3 size: 13 residues. Trimming removed 8 bases from V and 6 bases from J; junction bases left unmatched: 6. Germline V lookup: CDR1 MDHEN, CDR2 SYDVKM. The CDR3 DNA follows: TGTGCCAGCCACCAGGGGGGGGATGAAAAACTGTTTTTT. It encodes CASHQGGDEKLFF.

V usage is TRBV21-1 and J usage is TRBJ2-5. TRBV21-1 is listed as a pseudogene. The CDR3 is made up of 15 amino acids. The CDR3 spells CASSKEADRAGPQYF. DNA for the CDR3: TGTGCCAGCAGCAAAGAAGCTGACCGGGCTGGGCCCCAGTACTTC.

This clone showed up many times. This sequence joins TRBV7-2 and TRBJ2-1; 7 bases align to TRBD2. The CDR3 runs 15 residues. The germline CDR1 and CDR2 sequences are SGHTA and FQGNSA. V dropped 4 bases and J dropped 12; count of bases not matched to a gene: 15. The CDR3 region is CASSSTSTGVFRQFF. CDR3 sequence (DNA): TGTGCCAGCAGCTCGACTAGCACGGGAGTCTTTAGGCAGTTCTTC. The variable domain in full, with the rest retrieved from reference TRBV7-2 and TRBJ2-1, is GAGVSQSPSNKVTEKGKDVELRCDPISGHTALYWYRQSLGQGLEFLIYFQGNSAPDKSGLPSDRFSAERTGGSVSTLTIQRTQQEDSAVYLCASSSTSTGVFRQFFGPGTRLTVL.

This clone was detected a few times. The V and J genes are TRBV4-2 and TRBJ1-1, with a possible D match to TRBD1 (6 bases). Germline values: CDR1 LGHNA, CDR2 YNFKEQ. The V end was cut by 5 bases, the J end by 5 bases, with 15 bases between. The CDR3 has 14 amino acids. CDR3 protein: CASSYDRTRTEAFF. CDR3 DNA: TGTGCCAGCAGCTACGACAGGACACGTACTGAAGCTTTCTTT.

This rearrangement joins TRBV7-2 to TRBJ2-7; D gene uncertain. The germline gives CDR1 SGHTA, CDR2 FQGNSA. Deletions cut 4 bases from V and 0 bases from J, with 7 bases between. The CDR3 totals 13 residues. The CDR3 loop reads CASSSRASYEQYF. Written as DNA, the CDR3 is TGTGCCAGCAGCTCCCGGGCCTCCTACGAGCAGTACTTC.

V is TRBV29-1 and J is TRBJ2-7; unclear D gene. The V and J ends lost 7 bases and 4 bases respectively, with 14 bases between them. CDR3 size: 12 residues. CDR1 and CDR2 from the germline V gene are SQVTM and ANQGSEA. The CDR3 sequence: CSAAPDGYEQYF. The CDR3 DNA reads as TGCAGCGCTGCCCCGGATGGGTACGAGCAGTACTTC.

The rearrangement links TRBV18 to TRBJ2-6; D is unclear. CDR3 size: 15 residues. V shed 3 bases and J shed 3 bases, with 9 bases lying between them. Looked up from germline, CDR1 is KGHSH and CDR2 is LQKENI. In DNA form, the CDR3 reads TGTGCCAGCTCACCCGATATTCGTGGGGCCAACGTCCTGACTTTC. It yields the protein CASSPDIRGANVLTF.

V and J are TRBV19 and TRBJ1-2; TRBD1 agrees at 8 bases. Germline trimming cut 5 bases from V and 6 bases from J; bases unmatched to any gene: 11. CDR1 is LNHDA and CDR2 is SQIVND in the germline V gene (reference sequence). The CDR3 contains 15 residues. The CDR3 loop reads CASSGQRDRIDGYTF. CDR3 bases: TGTGCCAGTAGTGGTCAAAGGGACAGGATCGATGGCTACACCTTC.

The genes are TRBV5-6 and TRBJ2-1; D is undetermined. From germline, CDR1 is SGHDT and CDR2 YYEEEE. The CDR3 contains 12 residues. The V end was cut by 0 bases, the J end by 8 bases, with 6 bases between. This CDR3 is CASSLGKDEQFF. DNA of the CDR3: TGTGCCAGCAGCTTGGGTAAGGATGAGCAGTTCTTC.

This chain uses TRBV4-2 with TRBJ2-5; TRBD1 matches at 8 bases. CDR1 is LGHNA and CDR2 is YNFKEQ in the germline V gene. The CDR3 is 17 residues long. V gave up 6 bases and J gave up 3 bases; unmatched junction bases: 15. The CDR3 DNA sequence: TGTGCCAGCAGACCAGGGGGCGGGACAGGCGGTAAAGAGACCCAGTACTTC. It codes for CASRPGGGTGGKETQYF.

This clone was picked up one time. The chain recombines TRBV7-2 with TRBJ2-2; TRBD1 is a possible D gene (6 bases). Trimming pared 5 bases from V and 6 bases from J, leaving 16 bases between. The CDR3 consists of 15 residues. Germline assignment: CDR1 SGHTA and CDR2 FQGNSA. CDR3 sequence reads: CASSPGVGLPGELFF. CDR3 in DNA: TGTGCCAGCAGCCCAGGGGTGGGTCTGCCCGGGGAGCTGTTTTTT.

This rearrangement joins TRBV5-1 to TRBJ1-1, with D possibly TRBD1 on 6 matching bases. Germline values: CDR1 SGHRS, CDR2 YFSETQ. The V and J ends lost 0 bases and 2 bases respectively, with 14 bases between them. The CDR3 has 16 residues. The CDR3 nucleotides are TGCGCCAGCAGCTTGGCCAGGGGACTTTCTAACACTGAAGCTTTCTTT. Residues: CASSLARGLSNTEAFF.

The chain links TRBV10-1 to TRBJ1-2, with D hard to call. The CDR3 extends over 11 amino acids. The V gene lost 8 bases and the J gene lost 2 bases, with 6 bases spanning the gap. Per germline, CDR1 WNHNN and CDR2 SYGVQD (reference sequence). The CDR3 DNA reads TGCGCCAGCGGGAAGAACTATGGCTACACCTTC. The encoded protein is CASGKNYGYTF.

The gene calls are TRBV28 and TRBJ1-4; no definite D call. Germline values: CDR1 MDHEN, CDR2 SYDVKM. This CDR3 has 14 residues. V was cut by 3 bases and J by 2 bases, with 7 bases left in between. The chain's CDR3 is CASSLVVTNEKLFF. In nucleotides, the CDR3 is TGTGCCAGCAGTTTGGTAGTCACTAATGAAAAACTGTTTTTT.

The CDR3 region is CASSLANGRETQYF. The CDR3 DNA reads as TGTGCCAGCAGCTTAGCGAACGGGAGGGAGACCCAGTACTTC. The genes are TRBV7-2 and TRBJ2-5; 7 bases match TRBD2. This CDR3 is built from 14 residues. Germline assignment: CDR1 SGHTA and CDR2 FQGNSA. J gave up 5 bases and V 0 bases, and 3 bases lay outside the gene matches.

The V gene is TRBV6-5, the J gene TRBJ2-5; either TRBD1 or TRBD2 may supply D (5 bases each). Germline-derived CDR1 and CDR2 are MNHEY and SVGAGI. V gave up 2 bases and J gave up 2 bases, with 9 bases separating them. The CDR3 sequence is 14 residues long. CDR3 in DNA: TGTGCCAGCAGTTACAAGGGGAGTCAAGAGACCCAGTACTTC. It translates to CASSYKGSQETQYF.

The chain combines TRBV28 with TRBJ1-2, with D possibly being TRBD1 (5 bases). The CDR3 sequence is 11 residues long. V was pared by 10 bases and J by 3 bases, with 9 bases between. Germline V gene sequence: CDR1 MDHEN, CDR2 SYDVKM. In DNA, the CDR3 is TGTGCCACCCAGGGAGACTATGGCTACACCTTC. It encodes CATQGDYGYTF.

The chain uses TRBV30 and TRBJ2-7; TRBD1 agrees at 10 bases. The CDR3 totals 13 residues. Germline loops: CDR1 GTSNPN, CDR2 SVGIG (reference sequence). V gave up 2 bases and J gave up 4 bases; unmatched junction bases: 2. The CDR3 DNA reads as TGTGCCTGGAGTTGGGGACAGGGGTACGAGCAGTACTTC. Residues: CAWSWGQGYEQYF.

This chain links TRBV28 with TRBJ2-2; tentative D call: TRBD2 (6 bases). Germline CDR1 and CDR2: MDHEN and SYDVKM. The V gene lost 6 bases and the J gene lost 0 bases, with 11 bases spanning the gap. The CDR3 has 15 amino acids. The CDR3 is CASRGRTANTGELFF. The CDR3 coding sequence is TGTGCCAGCAGGGGGAGGACGGCGAACACCGGGGAGCTGTTTTTT.

This clone was counted many times. The V call is TRBV5-4, the J call TRBJ2-7, with TRBD2 matching over 11 bases. Looked up from germline, CDR1 is SGHNT and CDR2 is YYREEE (reference sequence). V shed 3 bases and J 6 bases; nucleotides not matched to a gene: 5. The CDR3 runs to 14 residues. The CDR3 DNA is TGTGCCAGCAGCTCCCGAGGACTAGCGGGCGAGCAGTACTTC. Its protein is CASSSRGLAGEQYF.

The chain links TRBV6-1 to TRBJ2-3; D may be TRBD1 or TRBD2 (5 bases each). Looked up from germline, CDR1 is MNHNS and CDR2 is SASEGT. Trimming shortened V by 4 bases and J by 5 bases, and 13 bases separated the two germline ends. CDR3 length: 14 residues. The CDR3 coding sequence is TGTGCCAGCAGTGGGGGACCGCTTCTAGATACGCAGTATTTT. Amino acids: CASSGGPLLDTQYF.